This passage covers 25 T cell receptor beta chains from one sample sequenced in a study of blood T cell repertoires in COVID-19. The repertoire was sequenced with immunoSEQ multiplex PCR; TCRdb's copy has only in-frame clones and lacks some. Of about 160,000 clones listed, approximately 85% are singletons. The sequenced material came from peripheral blood. These receptors were collected from a man of 80 years or more with COVID-19, enrolled during active disease.

This chain links TRBV29-1 with TRBJ2-1, with 7 bases matching TRBD1. Germline CDR1 reads SQVTM; CDR2 reads ANQGSEA. This CDR3 region has 15 residues. J lost 4 bases, V lost 4 bases, and 10 bases had no gene match. CDR3 sequence: CSVGDSIRPYNEQFF. Here the CDR3 DNA reads TGCAGCGTTGGGGACAGCATAAGACCGTACAATGAGCAGTTCTTC.

This chain joins TRBV3-1 (or the pseudogene TRBV3-2) and TRBJ1-2; D not certain. V lost 0 bases to trimming and J lost 4 bases, with 12 bases between them. This CDR3 has 15 residues. The germline gives CDR1 LGHDT, CDR2 YNNKEL (reference sequence). Here the CDR3 reads CASSQDWAGSYGYTF. The CDR3 DNA sequence: TGTGCCAGCAGCCAAGATTGGGCAGGCTCCTATGGCTACACCTTC.

The rearrangement links TRBV2 to TRBJ2-1; TRBD2 matches 7 bases. Germline-derived CDR1 and CDR2 are SNHLY and FYNNEI. CDR3 length: 11 residues. V shed 11 bases and J 3 bases; nucleotides not matched to a gene: 1. The CDR3 bases are TGTGCCGGGGGGGTCTACAATGAGCAGTTCTTC. Amino acid sequence: CAGGVYNEQFF.

This clone was counted a few times. The chain links TRBV6-1 to TRBJ2-1, with TRBD1 matching 8 bases. CDR1 and CDR2 from the germline V gene are MNHNS and SASEGT. V dropped 4 bases and J dropped 2; count of bases not matched to a gene: 10. The CDR3 runs to 17 residues. The CDR3 reads CASSGGTGFGPYNEQFF. CDR3 coding DNA: TGTGCCAGCAGTGGGGGGACAGGTTTTGGCCCCTACAATGAGCAGTTCTTC.

The gene calls are TRBV5-8 and TRBJ2-1; 9 bases are a match to TRBD1. Germline trimming cut 3 bases from V and 0 bases from J; bases unmatched to any gene: 4. Per the germline V gene, CDR1 is SGHTS and CDR2 is YDEGEE. There are 16 residues in the CDR3. The CDR3 nucleotides read TGTGCCAGCAGCTCCCGGGACAGGGTCTCCTACAATGAGCAGTTCTTC. Amino acid sequence: CASSSRDRVSYNEQFF.

The genes are TRBV10-1 and TRBJ2-3; 7 nucleotides match TRBD2. The CDR3 is 15 residues long. Germline V lookup: CDR1 WNHNN, CDR2 SYGVQD (reference sequence). The V segment lost 4 bases and the J segment 2 bases; nucleotides outside the gene matches: 6. CDR3 sequence reads: CASSVAGDITDTQYF. DNA of the CDR3: TGCGCCAGCAGTGTCGCGGGGGATATCACAGATACGCAGTATTTT.

As concerns this clone: This sample includes further DNA sequences coding for the same CDR3. This chain links TRBV5-1 with TRBJ2-3; TRBD2 is a possible D gene (5 bases). Trimming stripped 0 bases from V and 0 bases from J, with 11 bases between. Looked up from germline, CDR1 is SGHRS and CDR2 is YFSETQ. The CDR3 covers 16 residues. The CDR3 loop reads CASSLGLAASTDTQYF. In DNA, the CDR3 is TGCGCCAGCAGCTTGGGGCTAGCAGCTAGCACAGATACGCAGTATTTT. Full variable domain (remainder filled in from reference TRBV5-1 and TRBJ2-3): KAGVTQTPRYLIKTRGQQVTLSCSPISGHRSVSWYQQTPGQGLQFLFEYFSETQRNKGNFPGRFSGRQFSNSRSEMNVSTLELGDSALYLCASSLGLAASTDTQYFGPGTRLTVL.

The chain links TRBV9 to TRBJ2-7; TRBD1 agrees at 8 bases. With V trimmed by 2 bases and J by 6 bases, 4 bases remained unmatched. Germline values: CDR1 SGDLS, CDR2 YYNGEE. The CDR3 length is 13 residues. The CDR3 region is CASSVGDRPEQYF. The CDR3 nucleotides read TGTGCCAGCAGCGTGGGGGACAGGCCCGAGCAGTACTTC.

The chain employs TRBV11-2 and TRBJ2-4; weak D call: TRBD2 (5 bases). Germline V gene data show CDR1 as SGHAT and CDR2 as FQNNGV. The CDR3 consists of 14 residues. V was shortened by 4 bases and J by 0 bases, with 7 bases between the two germline ends. Here the CDR3 reads CASSSAGAKNIQYF. The DNA of the CDR3 is TGTGCCAGCAGCTCGGCGGGAGCCAAAAACATTCAGTACTTC.

V is TRBV4-3 and J is TRBJ1-1; 8 bases agree with TRBD1. The V gene end was trimmed by 1 base and the J gene end by 11 bases; junction bases not matched to a gene: 12. The CDR3 length is 15 residues. The germline V gene has CDR1 LGHNA and CDR2 YSLEER. CDR3 sequence: CASSQVSRGQGDAFF. DNA of the CDR3: TGCGCCAGCAGCCAAGTGTCCAGGGGGCAAGGGGATGCTTTCTTT.

The rearrangement links TRBV7-2 to TRBJ1-5; D gene uncertain. The CDR3 contains 17 residues. The germline V and J ends were trimmed by 1 base and 2 bases, with 15 bases remaining between them. Per germline, CDR1 SGHTA and CDR2 FQGNSA. This chain's CDR3 is CASSLEWFPTGNQPQHF. In DNA, the CDR3 is TGTGCCAGCAGCTTAGAGTGGTTCCCAACAGGCAATCAGCCCCAGCATTTT.

The chain links TRBV11-1 to TRBJ2-7, with D perhaps TRBD2 (5 bases). The germline V and J ends were trimmed by 5 bases and 6 bases, with 17 bases remaining between them. Germline CDR1 is SGHAT and CDR2 is FQDESV (reference sequence). The CDR3 has 14 amino acids. The CDR3 loop reads CASSPRAKVAEQYF. CDR3 DNA sequence: TGTGCCAGCAGCCCGCGGGCCAAAGTCGCCGAGCAGTACTTC.

V and J are TRBV6-5 and TRBJ2-7, with 13 bases lining up with TRBD2. This CDR3 comprises 13 residues. V gave up 11 bases and J gave up 6 bases; unmatched junction bases: 7. Germline assignment: CDR1 MNHEY and CDR2 SVGAGI. In DNA form, the CDR3 reads TGTGCCGCCAGACTAGCGGGGGGTCTCGAGCAGTACTTC. The encoded protein is CAARLAGGLEQYF.

The chain has TRBV24-1 and TRBJ2-1; 7 nucleotides line up with TRBD1. This CDR3 comprises 15 residues. CDR1 and CDR2 (germline): KGHDR, SFDVKD. The V segment lost 6 bases and the J segment 6 bases; nucleotides outside the gene matches: 10. The CDR3 DNA is TGTGCCACCAGTCTTAGTGGGACAGCTTCCAATGAGCAGTTCTTC. Translating gives CATSLSGTASNEQFF.

This clone was counted only a few times. The chain combines TRBV11-3 with TRBJ2-2; D is unresolved. Germline V gene data show CDR1 as SGHNT and CDR2 as YENEEA. The CDR3 extends over 13 amino acids. The V end lost 0 bases, the J end lost 4 bases, and 3 bases lay between the germline ends. The DNA of the CDR3 is TGTGCCAGCAGCTTAGAGGCCACCGGGGAGCTGTTTTTT. Amino acid sequence: CASSLEATGELFF.

This chain links TRBV20-1 with TRBJ1-1; TRBD1 might be the D (5 bases). The CDR3 totals 13 residues. Germline V gene lookup returns CDR1 DFQATT and CDR2 SNEGSKA (reference sequence). Trimming stripped 3 bases from V and 8 bases from J, with 16 bases between. CDR3 in amino acids: CSASTGLREEAFF. The CDR3 DNA follows: TGCAGTGCTAGTACAGGCCTTCGGGAGGAAGCTTTCTTT.

The V gene is TRBV29-1, the J gene TRBJ2-2, with 13 positions matching TRBD2. After removal of 7 bases from V and 3 bases from J, the junction contained 5 bases not matched to a gene. CDR3 length: 15 amino acids. The V gene's germline CDR1 is SQVTM and CDR2 ANQGSEA. The CDR3: CSARTSGGYTGELFF. CDR3 sequence (DNA): TGCAGCGCTAGGACTAGCGGGGGATACACCGGGGAGCTGTTTTTT.

The V gene is TRBV6-5, the J gene TRBJ2-5, with TRBD2 identical over 8 bases. The V gene's germline CDR1 is MNHEY and CDR2 SVGAGI. This CDR3 comprises 15 residues. Trimming removed 2 bases from V and 3 bases from J; junction bases left unmatched: 5. The CDR3 sequence: CASSYGGGTKETQYF. As DNA, the CDR3 is TGTGCCAGCAGTTACGGCGGGGGGACGAAAGAGACCCAGTACTTC.

The CDR3 region is CASSLGNSGNTIYF. The CDR3 DNA reads TGTGCCAGCAGCCTCGGGAACTCTGGAAACACCATATATTTT. The genes are TRBV7-3 and TRBJ1-3, with no clear D. This CDR3 has 14 residues. With 5 bases removed from V and 0 bases from J, the gap between germline ends came to 8 bases. Germline assignment: CDR1 SGHTA and CDR2 FQGTGA.

V and J are TRBV15 and TRBJ2-7; D ambiguous. Trimming removed 0 bases at V and 4 bases at J, with 4 bases between. From germline, CDR1 is LNHNV and CDR2 YYDKDF (reference sequence). CDR3 length: 12 residues. The CDR3 DNA is TGTGCCACCAGCAGAGACCTGTACGAGCAGTACTTC. Protein: CATSRDLYEQYF. Combining the CDR3 with reference TRBV15 and TRBJ2-7 gives the whole variable domain DAMVIQNPRYQVTQFGKPVTLSCSQTLNHNVMYWYQQKSSQAPKLLFHYYDKDFNNEADTPDNFQSRRPNTSFCFLDIRSPGLGDTAMYLCATSRDLYEQYFGPGTRLTVT.

Comment on this clone: This same CDR3 is encoded by further DNA sequences in the sample. This sequence joins TRBV6-4 and TRBJ2-3, with TRBD1 as a possible D gene (6 bases). Germline V lookup: CDR1 MRHNA, CDR2 SNTAGT. V lost 3 bases and J 2 bases, leaving 6 bases between the germline ends. There are 13 residues in the CDR3. DNA of the CDR3: TGTGCCAGCAGTGAGGGGGCCACAGATACGCAGTATTTT. This encodes CASSEGATDTQYF.

The gene calls are TRBV7-3 and TRBJ1-2; TRBD1 matches 7 bases. The CDR3 runs 14 residues. Germline V lookup: CDR1 SGHTA, CDR2 FQGTGA. V was pared by 2 bases and J by 8 bases, with 8 bases of the junction left unmatched. The CDR3 is CASSLGSGGSGYTF. DNA of the CDR3: TGTGCCAGCAGCTTAGGGTCAGGGGGAAGCGGCTACACCTTC.

V gene TRBV3-1 (or the pseudogene TRBV3-2) combines with J gene TRBJ2-2, with D possibly TRBD1 on 7 matching bases. Germline V gene data show CDR1 as LGHDT and CDR2 as YNNKEL (reference sequence). With 1 base removed from V and 4 bases from J, the gap between germline ends came to 13 bases. The CDR3 runs 16 residues. CDR3 in amino acids: CASSQAGGITTGELFF. For the CDR3, the DNA is TGTGCCAGCAGCCAAGCAGGGGGGATTACCACCGGGGAGCTGTTTTTT.

This clone was observed a single time. V usage is TRBV28 and J usage is TRBJ1-6; 7 bases fit TRBD1. CDR3 size: 15 residues. After removal of 8 bases from V and 4 bases from J, the junction contained 8 bases not matched to a gene. Per the germline V gene, CDR1 is MDHEN and CDR2 is SYDVKM. The CDR3 here is CASYGQENYNSPLHF. The CDR3 DNA follows: TGTGCCAGCTACGGACAGGAGAATTATAATTCACCCCTCCACTTT.

This rearrangement joins TRBV5-6 to TRBJ1-1, with D unresolved. V lost 0 bases, J lost 1 base, and 7 bases lay in between. The germline gives CDR1 SGHDT, CDR2 YYEEEE. This CDR3 region has 14 residues. CDR3: CASSLVAKNTEAFF. CDR3 DNA: TGTGCCAGCAGCTTGGTAGCCAAGAACACTGAAGCTTTCTTT.